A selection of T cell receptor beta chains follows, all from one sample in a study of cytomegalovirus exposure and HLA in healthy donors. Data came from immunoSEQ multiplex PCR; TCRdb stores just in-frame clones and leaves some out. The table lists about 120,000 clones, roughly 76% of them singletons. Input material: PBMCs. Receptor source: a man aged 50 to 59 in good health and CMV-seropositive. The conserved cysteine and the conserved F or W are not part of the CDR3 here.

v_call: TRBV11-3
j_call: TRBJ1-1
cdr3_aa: ASTVQGLRNTEAF

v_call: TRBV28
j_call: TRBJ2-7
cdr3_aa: ASPPGGFSGRGASSYEQY

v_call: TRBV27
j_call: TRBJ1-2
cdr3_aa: ATRKTGANYGYT

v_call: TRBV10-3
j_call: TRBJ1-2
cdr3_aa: AISTGQGIYGYT

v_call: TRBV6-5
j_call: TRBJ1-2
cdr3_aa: ASSGRGGYGYT

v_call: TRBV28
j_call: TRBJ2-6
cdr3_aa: ASSPLGQGRRGANVLT

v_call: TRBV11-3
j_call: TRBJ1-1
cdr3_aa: ASSQQGISQAF

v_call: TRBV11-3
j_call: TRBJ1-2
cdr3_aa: ASNLRGAQDGYT

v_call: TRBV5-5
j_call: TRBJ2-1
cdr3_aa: ASSFRQDVYNEQF

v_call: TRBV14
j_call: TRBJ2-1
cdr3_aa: ASSRLPGQGVF

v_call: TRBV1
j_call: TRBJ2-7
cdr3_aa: TSSQDQQRGASYEQY

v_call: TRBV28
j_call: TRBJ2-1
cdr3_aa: ASVGPTYNEQF

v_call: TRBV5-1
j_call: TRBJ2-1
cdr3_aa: ASSLLGGDEQF

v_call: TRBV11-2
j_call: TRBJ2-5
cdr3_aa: ASSLGIGGETQY

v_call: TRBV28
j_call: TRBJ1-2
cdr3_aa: ASSLGPGNFYGYT

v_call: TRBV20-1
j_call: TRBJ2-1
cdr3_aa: SARGGLLPF

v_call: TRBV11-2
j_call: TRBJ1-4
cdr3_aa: ASSLGLTGGREKLF

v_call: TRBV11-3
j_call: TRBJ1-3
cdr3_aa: ASSLSTLWRTIY

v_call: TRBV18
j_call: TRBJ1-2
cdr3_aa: ASSSLGGQGYGYT

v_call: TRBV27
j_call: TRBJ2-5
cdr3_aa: ASNIEETQY

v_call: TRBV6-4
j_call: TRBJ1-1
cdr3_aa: ASSRTGEDTEAF

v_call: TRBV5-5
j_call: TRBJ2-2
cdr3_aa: ASSSPTGTSGVRTGELF

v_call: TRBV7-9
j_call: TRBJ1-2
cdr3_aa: ASSPGTYGYT

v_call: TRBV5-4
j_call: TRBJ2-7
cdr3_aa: ASSTGQKGYEQY

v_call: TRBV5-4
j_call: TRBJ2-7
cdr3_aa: ASSLQGAYEQY

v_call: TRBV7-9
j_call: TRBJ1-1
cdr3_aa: ASGDTGGNTEAF

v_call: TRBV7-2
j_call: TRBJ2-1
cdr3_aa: ASTRTSGAYNEQF

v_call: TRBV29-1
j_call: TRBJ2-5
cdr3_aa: SVEGTSYSETQY

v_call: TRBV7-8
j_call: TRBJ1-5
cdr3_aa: ASSSPEQGGWPQH

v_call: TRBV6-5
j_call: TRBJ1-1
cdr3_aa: ASGTGGSTEAF

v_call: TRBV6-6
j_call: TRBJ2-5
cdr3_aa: ASTAGSGETQY

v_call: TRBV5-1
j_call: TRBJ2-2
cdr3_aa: ASSLEVAGPGELF

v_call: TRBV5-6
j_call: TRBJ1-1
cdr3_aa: ASSLREAGGVSEAF

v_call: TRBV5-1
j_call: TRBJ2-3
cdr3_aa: ASSLAGTDTQY

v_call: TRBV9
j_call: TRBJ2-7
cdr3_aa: ASSVEGEGYEQY

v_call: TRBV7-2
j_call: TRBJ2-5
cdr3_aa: ASSLGLADGETQY

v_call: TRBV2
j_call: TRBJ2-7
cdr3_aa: ASRQSTGGYEQY

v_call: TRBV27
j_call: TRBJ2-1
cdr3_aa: ASSFSGVLPYNEQF

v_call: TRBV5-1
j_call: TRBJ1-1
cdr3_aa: ASSPGASNTEAF

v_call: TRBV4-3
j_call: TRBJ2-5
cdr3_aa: ASSLQQGFGTQY

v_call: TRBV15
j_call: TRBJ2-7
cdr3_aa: ATSSPLTVLTHEQY

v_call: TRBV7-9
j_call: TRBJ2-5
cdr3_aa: ASSFGPGYQETQY

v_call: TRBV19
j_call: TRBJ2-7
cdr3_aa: ASSLTSSYEQY

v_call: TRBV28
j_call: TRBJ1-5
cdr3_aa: ASRLQGPPFNQPQH

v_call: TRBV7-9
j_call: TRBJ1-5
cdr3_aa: ASSLGRDRACPSNQPQH

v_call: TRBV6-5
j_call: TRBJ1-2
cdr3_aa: ASSISPDRVYGYT

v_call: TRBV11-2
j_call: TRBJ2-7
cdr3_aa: ASSLVGLDRGRYEQY

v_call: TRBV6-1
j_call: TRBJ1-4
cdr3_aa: ASSELLIWGGGEKLF